These 7 T cell receptor beta chains came from one sample sequenced in a study of metastatic and nonmetastatic thyroid tumors (TCRdb year 2020). Library prep was done by PCR. Data came from an Illumina HiSeq 4000. TCRdb reran the public reads through fastp at Q25 and MiXCR, keeping productive beta chains. This sample gives around 15,000 clones in total; about 33% of them show up just once. Together, the top ten hold 9.5% to 15% of the sample. Before undergoing thyroid surgery, none of the patients had been given any kind of treatment. Input material: tumor tissue. These receptors came from a male donor with papillary thyroid cancer or a benign thyroid nodule (not recorded which). Some clones in this sample may be carry-over from other donors' samples.

The V and J genes are TRBV18 and TRBJ1-5, with D perhaps matching TRBD1 (5 bases). This CDR3 is 15 amino acids long. From germline, CDR1 is KGHSH and CDR2 LQKENI. The V end lost 6 bases, the J end lost 4 bases, and 16 bases lay between the germline ends. The CDR3: CASSTEGGANQPQHF. As DNA, the CDR3 is TGTGCCAGCTCCACCGAAGGAGGGGCAAATCAGCCCCAGCATTTT.

This clone was seen only a few times. For the CDR3, the DNA is TGTGCCAGCAGCTTAGGGGGGCCTGAAGCTTTCTTT. Amino acid sequence: CASSLGGPEAFF. The rearrangement joins TRBV7-2 to TRBJ1-1, with D possibly matching TRBD1 (6 bases). Germline assignment: CDR1 SGHTA and CDR2 FQGNSA. Trimming left V 1 base short and J 6 bases short, with 6 bases between. This CDR3 region has 12 residues.

This chain uses TRBV5-1 with TRBJ1-2; D remains ambiguous. Per the germline V gene, CDR1 is SGHRS and CDR2 is YFSETQ. Trimming pared 3 bases from V and 3 bases from J, leaving 15 bases between. The CDR3 totals 15 residues. CDR3 region: CASSWISGADYGYTF. The DNA of the CDR3 is TGCGCCAGCAGCTGGATCTCGGGCGCCGACTATGGCTACACCTTC.

The chain couples TRBV7-2 to TRBJ2-3; D ambiguous. This CDR3 is built from 14 residues. The V and J ends lost 3 bases and 8 bases respectively, with 15 bases between them. Germline V gives CDR1 SGHTA, CDR2 FQGNSA. In nucleotides, the CDR3 is TGTGCCAGCAGCTTCCGAAATGCTGGATTTACGCAGTATTTT. Protein sequence: CASSFRNAGFTQYF. The whole variable domain, filled in from reference TRBV7-2 and TRBJ2-3, reads GAGVSQSPSNKVTEKGKDVELRCDPISGHTALYWYRQSLGQGLEFLIYFQGNSAPDKSGLPSDRFSAERTGGSVSTLTIQRTQQEDSAVYLCASSFRNAGFTQYFGPGTRLTVL.

The rearrangement joins TRBV24-1 to TRBJ1-2; D uncertain. The germline V and J ends were trimmed by 3 bases and 5 bases, with 18 bases remaining between them. CDR1 and CDR2 (germline): KGHDR, SFDVKD. The CDR3 is made up of 16 amino acids. CDR3 protein: CATSDDAGPYPYGYTF. The CDR3 DNA reads as TGTGCCACCAGTGATGATGCAGGTCCTTACCCATATGGCTACACCTTC.

In its sample, this clone was seen many times. The chain is built from TRBV28 and TRBJ2-5; 8 bases line up with TRBD2. The CDR3 runs to 13 residues. Germline CDR1 and CDR2: MDHEN and SYDVKM. J lost 5 bases, V lost 4 bases, and 3 bases had no gene match. Written as DNA, the CDR3 is TGTGCCAGCAGTTACGGGAGGGATGAGACCCAGTACTTC. Translated: CASSYGRDETQYF. Together with reference TRBV28 and TRBJ2-5, the CDR3 gives the full variable domain: DVKVTQSSRYLVKRTGEKVFLECVQDMDHENMFWYRQDPGLGLRLIYFSYDVKMKEKGDIPEGYSVSREKKERFSLILESASTNQTSMYLCASSYGRDETQYFGPGTRLLVL.

This clone was recorded at least ten times. The rearrangement links TRBV12-3 or TRBV12-4 to TRBJ1-2; 7 nucleotides align to TRBD1. The CDR3 is made up of 12 amino acids. Trimming cost V 2 bases and J 14 bases; bases outside gene matches: 8. Here the CDR3 reads CASSLIPDRRTF. CDR3 bases: TGTGCCAGCAGTTTAATACCGGACAGGAGGACCTTC.